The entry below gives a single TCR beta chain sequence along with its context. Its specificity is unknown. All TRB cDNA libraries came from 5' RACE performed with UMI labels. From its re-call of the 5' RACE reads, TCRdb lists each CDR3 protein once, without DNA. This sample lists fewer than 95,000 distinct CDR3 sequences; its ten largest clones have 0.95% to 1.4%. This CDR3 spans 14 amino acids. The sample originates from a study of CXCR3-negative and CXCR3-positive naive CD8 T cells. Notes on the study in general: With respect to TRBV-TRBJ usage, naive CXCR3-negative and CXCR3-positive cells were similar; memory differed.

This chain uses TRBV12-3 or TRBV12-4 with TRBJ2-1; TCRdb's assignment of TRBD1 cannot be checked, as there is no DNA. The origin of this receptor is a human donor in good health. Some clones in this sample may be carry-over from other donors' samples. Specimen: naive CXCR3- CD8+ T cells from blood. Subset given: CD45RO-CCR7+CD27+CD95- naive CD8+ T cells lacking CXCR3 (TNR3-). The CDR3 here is CASSSGTGVNEQFF.